This T cell receptor (beta chain) is from a study of cytomegalovirus exposure and HLA in healthy donors. Study results and limitations: Associated with cytomegalovirus, according to the listing, were around 160 TCR beta chains.

TCRdb keeps only in-frame clones here, not all; method: immunoSEQ multiplex PCR. The table records 150,000 to 200,000 clones, around 86% of them present only once. Separate from the roughly 700-subject first cohort was the approximately 120-subject validation cohort, to which the donors belonged. On this clone itself: No antigen is known for it.

Sequencing used PBMCs. The sequence came from a woman between 18 and 29 years old in good health and CMV-seronegative.

The CDR3 coding sequence is TGTGCCAGAAGCTTGGCAAGCGGGTTCGAAAAGAATGAAAAACTGTTTTTT. Amino acids: CARSLASGFEKNEKLFF. The chain uses TRBV5-3 and TRBJ1-4, with D unclear. TRBV5-3 qualifies as an ORF whose function is uncertain. The V gene lost 0 bases and the J gene lost 5 bases, with 17 bases spanning the gap. This CDR3 contains 17 residues.